Listed below are T cell receptor beta chains from one sample, sequenced in a study of cytomegalovirus exposure and HLA in healthy donors. Produced via immunoSEQ multiplex PCR; TCRdb's table is partial and in-frame only. The repertoire has about 89,000 clones, 70% to 80% of them found once; the top ten carry more than 3.5%. Sequenced material: PBMCs. Receptors were obtained from a man between 25 and 39 years old in good health and CMV-seronegative. Each CDR3 is given with its conserved first and last residue. Each record gives: V gene, J gene, CDR3 protein.

V: TRBV7-8; J: TRBJ1-2; CDR3: CASSLGGSVNYGYTF
V: TRBV5-5; J: TRBJ2-2; CDR3: CASSLVDRGTGELFF
V: TRBV7-9; J: TRBJ2-2; CDR3: CASSRDRGKIGELFF
V: TRBV5-4; J: TRBJ2-5; CDR3: CASSHPPGSPETQYF
V: TRBV7-2; J: TRBJ2-3; CDR3: CASSLAARGDTQYF
V: TRBV7-2; J: TRBJ1-5; CDR3: CASSLDSGGHHPPQHF
V: TRBV2; J: TRBJ2-2; CDR3: CASTRGQGLFGTGELFF
V: TRBV18; J: TRBJ2-5; CDR3: CASSPRTSGGGTQETQYF
V: TRBV28; J: TRBJ1-1; CDR3: CASRVARNTEAFF
V: TRBV15; J: TRBJ2-7; CDR3: CATSRDKGGYEQYF
V: TRBV4-3; J: TRBJ2-3; CDR3: CASSQVFSGGADTQYF
V: TRBV7-2; J: TRBJ2-3; CDR3: CASRQTRGTDTQYF
V: TRBV19; J: TRBJ1-1; CDR3: CASSIGQGNTEAFF
V: TRBV6-6; J: TRBJ2-2; CDR3: CASSSTGGFLAGELFF
V: TRBV10-2; J: TRBJ2-3; CDR3: CASSGGQGATDTQYF
V: TRBV19; J: TRBJ2-1; CDR3: CASSMTSGRALEQFF
V: TRBV28; J: TRBJ1-1; CDR3: CASSSPGGITEAFF
V: TRBV7-2; J: TRBJ1-5; CDR3: CASSPRGQGGQPQHF
V: TRBV28; J: TRBJ2-2; CDR3: CASSLKPQGRGELFF
V: TRBV10-1; J: TRBJ2-1; CDR3: CASSGLAGGGGYNEQFF
V: TRBV5-1; J: TRBJ2-1; CDR3: CASSTAGTGDEQFF
V: TRBV7-9; J: TRBJ1-2; CDR3: CASSLWGTGVPNYGYTF
V: TRBV7-2; J: TRBJ1-2; CDR3: CASSGKRRDRDIYGYTF
V: TRBV5-1; J: TRBJ2-7; CDR3: CASSPRTRADEQYF
V: TRBV6-1; J: TRBJ1-5; CDR3: CASSNGQPSQPQHF
V: TRBV6-1; J: TRBJ1-6; CDR3: CASSEALARESGSPLHF
V: TRBV7-9; J: TRBJ1-2; CDR3: CSSSTTIGTSFRGYTF
V: TRBV9; J: TRBJ1-3; CDR3: CASSVDQWSSGNTIYF
V: TRBV28; J: TRBJ2-7; CDR3: CASRQNRGQGEQYF
V: TRBV4-1; J: TRBJ1-5; CDR3: CASSQVMGHRNQPQHF
V: TRBV4-1; J: TRBJ2-1; CDR3: CASSSHRDNEQFF
V: TRBV14; J: TRBJ1-1; CDR3: CASSLVGTVKAFF
V: TRBV6-5; J: TRBJ2-7; CDR3: CASRGEGLSYEQYF
V: TRBV7-6; J: TRBJ2-7; CDR3: CASQEGQGADEQYF
V: TRBV10-1; J: TRBJ1-3; CDR3: CASSEFRGSGNTIYF
V: TRBV5-1; J: TRBJ2-3; CDR3: CASSLASGGASDTQYF
V: TRBV7-8; J: TRBJ2-3; CDR3: CASSASGGQTDTQYF
V: TRBV5-1; J: TRBJ1-6; CDR3: CASSLVSGYNSPLHF
V: TRBV5-4; J: TRBJ2-5; CDR3: CASTMGNSGGQETQYF
V: TRBV16; J: TRBJ2-3; CDR3: CASSRQGRASSGDTQYF
V: TRBV2; J: TRBJ2-1; CDR3: CASRLLTSGGAAEQFF
V: TRBV2; J: TRBJ1-1; CDR3: CASSGGRAEAFF
V: TRBV5-8; J: TRBJ1-6; CDR3: CASSLNTFISPLHF
V: TRBV6-6; J: NA; CDR3: CASRPGQGSYEQYF
V: TRBV19; J: TRBJ2-3; CDR3: CASTALGLAGVGTQYF
V: TRBV11-2; J: TRBJ1-5; CDR3: CASSLGYGSQPQHF
V: TRBV14; J: TRBJ2-7; CDR3: CASSLEITGTGGPYEQYF
V: TRBV4-2; J: TRBJ2-1; CDR3: CASSQSSGYYNGEQFF
V: TRBV7-2; J: TRBJ2-1; CDR3: CASSQTSGGRDEQFF
V: TRBV15; J: TRBJ2-7; CDR3: CATSRDVSSYEQYF
V: TRBV7-9; J: TRBJ1-4; CDR3: CASSPRDSLNEKLFF